A few counts support the clone carrying this T cell receptor beta chain. Its specificity is not known. This sample stems from a study of CD8 T cells in ankylosing spondylitis. This CDR3 has 14 residues. Per germline, CDR1 DFQATT and CDR2 SNEGSKA (reference sequence). The V and J ends lost 1 base and 7 bases respectively, with 11 bases between them. Construction of TCR beta libraries was performed using quantitative 5'-RACE with molecular barcodes. TCRdb fed the 5' RACE reads into MiXCR, producing one record per CDR3 protein. The sample yields 250,000 or so distinct CDR3 sequences, 20% to 30% seen once. General study results and limits: The clones that were linked to disease were reported to be significantly enriched in matched synovial fluid samples from ankylosing spondylitis patients. Disease-linked clones proved CD8+ and comparatively uncommon in peripheral blood. Earlier studies detected some motif variants in reactive arthritis synovial fluid and blood.

The origin of this receptor is a male donor with ankylosing spondylitis or in good health (not recorded which). Sequencing was carried out using blood, either unsorted or a sorted T cell fraction (not recorded which). The chain is built from TRBV20-1 and TRBJ1-6; D remains ambiguous. CDR3 in amino acids: CSARADIGNSPLHF. The CDR3 DNA follows: TGCAGTGCTAGAGCAGACATCGGCAATTCACCCCTCCACTTT.